This T cell receptor beta chain was found in a study of control samples from healthy donors and cancer patients. TCRdb's copy holds only in-frame clones and misses some; the assay was immunoSEQ multiplex PCR. The repertoire holds 90,000 to 150,000 clones, with approximately 90% as singletons. With 0 bases removed from V and 7 bases from J, the gap between germline ends came to 14 bases. Germline assignment: CDR1 MNHEY and CDR2 SVGAGI. The CDR3 contains 15 residues. The rearrangement joins TRBV6-5 to TRBJ2-3; D might be TRBD1 (5 bases). The sample taken for sequencing was blood. This TCR came from a man aged 35 to 55 in good health. CDR3 sequence reads: CASSYSSTGVNTQYF. The CDR3, as DNA: TGTGCCAGCAGTTACTCGAGTACAGGTGTAAATACGCAGTATTTT.